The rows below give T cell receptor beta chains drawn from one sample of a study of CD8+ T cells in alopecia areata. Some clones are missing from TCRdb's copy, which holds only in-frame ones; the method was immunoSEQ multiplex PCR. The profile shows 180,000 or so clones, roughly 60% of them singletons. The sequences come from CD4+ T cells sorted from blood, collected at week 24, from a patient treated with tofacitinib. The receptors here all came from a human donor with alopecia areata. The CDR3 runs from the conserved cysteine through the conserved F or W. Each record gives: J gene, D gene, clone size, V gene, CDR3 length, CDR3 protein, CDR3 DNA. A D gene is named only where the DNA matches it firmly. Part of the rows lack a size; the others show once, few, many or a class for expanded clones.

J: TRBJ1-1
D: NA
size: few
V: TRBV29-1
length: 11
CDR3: CSVDATGGAFF
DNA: TGCAGCGTTGACGCAACCGGTGGAGCTTTCTTT

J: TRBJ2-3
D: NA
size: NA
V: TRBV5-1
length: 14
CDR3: CASSLVPGADTQYF
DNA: TGCGCCAGCAGCTTGGTCCCAGGCGCAGATACGCAGTATTTT

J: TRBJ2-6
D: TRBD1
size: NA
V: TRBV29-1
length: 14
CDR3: CSVADRVGANVLTF
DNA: TGCAGCGTGGCGGACAGGGTCGGGGCCAACGTCCTGACTTTC

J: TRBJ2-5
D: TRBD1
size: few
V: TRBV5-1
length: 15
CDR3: CASSFQQGAQETQYF
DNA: TGCGCCAGCAGCTTCCAACAGGGGGCCCAAGAGACCCAGTACTTC

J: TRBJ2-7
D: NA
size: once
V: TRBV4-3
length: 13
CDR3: CASSQERAYEQYF
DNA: TGCGCCAGCAGCCAAGAGAGGGCCTACGAGCAGTACTTC

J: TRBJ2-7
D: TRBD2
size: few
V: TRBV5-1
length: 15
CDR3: CASSSGTSGIYEQYF
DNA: TGCGCCAGCAGCTCTGGGACTAGCGGGATCTACGAGCAGTACTTC

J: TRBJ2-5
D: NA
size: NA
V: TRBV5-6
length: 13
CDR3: CASSLYGLETQYF
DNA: TGTGCCAGCAGCTTGTACGGTCTGGAGACCCAGTACTTC

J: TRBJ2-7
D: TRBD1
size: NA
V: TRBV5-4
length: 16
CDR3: CASSNARGTGSYEQYF
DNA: TGTGCCAGCAGTAATGCCCGCGGGACAGGTTCCTACGAGCAGTACTTC

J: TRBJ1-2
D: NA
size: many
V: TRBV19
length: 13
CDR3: CASSIRHSYGYTF
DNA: TGTGCCAGTAGTATTCGACATTCGTATGGCTACACCTTC

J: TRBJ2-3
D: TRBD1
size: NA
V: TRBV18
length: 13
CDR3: CASSRGGSDTQYF
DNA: TGTGCCAGCTCTCGAGGGGGCTCGGATACGCAGTATTTT

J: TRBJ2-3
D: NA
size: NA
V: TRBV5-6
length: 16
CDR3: CASSFPLQGGTDTQYF
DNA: TGTGCCAGCAGCTTTCCCCTGCAGGGGGGGACAGATACGCAGTATTTT

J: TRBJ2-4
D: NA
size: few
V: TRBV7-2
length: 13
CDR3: CASSYPATDSQYF
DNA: TGTGCCAGCAGCTACCCCGCGACAGATTCCCAGTACTTC

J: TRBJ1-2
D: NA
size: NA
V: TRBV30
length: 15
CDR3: CAWRGDRRSNYGYTF
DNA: TGTGCCTGGAGGGGAGACAGGCGCTCTAACTATGGCTACACCTTC